This T cell receptor beta chain was recorded in a study of blood T cell repertoires in COVID-19. Participants were aged 18 to 89 years from about two dozen US areas. The V end was cut by 6 bases, the J end by 4 bases, with 15 bases between. Looked up from germline, CDR1 is SGHAT and CDR2 is FQNNGV. The CDR3 covers 14 residues. TCRdb's copy holds only in-frame clones and misses some; the assay was immunoSEQ multiplex PCR. In the table there are approximately 180,000 clones, approximately 80% of which are singletons. The sequencing input was PBMCs or T cells enriched from blood (not recorded which). The sequence was obtained from a woman between 55 and 75 years old with acute COVID-19. The chain has TRBV11-2 and TRBJ1-1, with TRBD1 as a possible D gene (6 bases). CDR3 sequence reads: CASRPTGYLTEAFF. The CDR3 DNA reads as TGTGCCAGCAGACCTACAGGGTACCTCACTGAAGCTTTCTTT.